This TCR beta chain was captured by sequencing in a study of control samples from healthy donors and cancer patients. Assay: immunoSEQ multiplex PCR; the TCRdb copy retains only in-frame clones and omits some. Of roughly 80,000 clones in the sample, about nine tenths were seen once. Germline V gives CDR1 MNHEY, CDR2 SMNVEV (reference sequence). The CDR3 sequence is 13 residues long. Trimming took off 5 bases at V and 4 bases at J, with 6 bases between the two ends. The chain has TRBV27 and TRBJ1-6; a possible D gene is TRBD1 (6 bases). This sequence originates from a man aged 50-59 years in good health. The sequenced material came from blood. In DNA form, the CDR3 reads TGTGCCAGCAGTACAGGGTATAATTCACCCCTCCACTTT. Its protein is CASSTGYNSPLHF.